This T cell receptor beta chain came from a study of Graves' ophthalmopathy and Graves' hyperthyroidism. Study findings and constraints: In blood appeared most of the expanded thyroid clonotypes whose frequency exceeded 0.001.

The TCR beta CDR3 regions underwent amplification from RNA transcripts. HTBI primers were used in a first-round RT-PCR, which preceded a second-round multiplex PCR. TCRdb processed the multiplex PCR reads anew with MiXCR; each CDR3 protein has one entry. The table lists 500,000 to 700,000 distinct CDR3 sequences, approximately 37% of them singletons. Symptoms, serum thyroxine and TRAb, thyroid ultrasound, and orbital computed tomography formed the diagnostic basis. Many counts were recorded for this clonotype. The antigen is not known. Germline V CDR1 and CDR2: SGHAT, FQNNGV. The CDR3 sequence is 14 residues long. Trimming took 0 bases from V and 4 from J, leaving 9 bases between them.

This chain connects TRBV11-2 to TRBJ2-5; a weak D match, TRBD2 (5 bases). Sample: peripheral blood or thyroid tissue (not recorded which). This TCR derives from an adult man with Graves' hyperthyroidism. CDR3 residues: CASSLDRSGETQYF. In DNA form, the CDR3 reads TGTGCCAGCAGCTTAGATCGAAGCGGAGAGACCCAGTACTTC.